Following are 27 T cell receptor beta chains from one sample sequenced in a study of T cells in Graves' hyperthyroidism and ophthalmopathy. From RNA transcripts, TCR beta CDR3 regions were amplified. The HTBI set primed first-round TCR CDR3 RT-PCR. TCRdb re-analysed the multiplex PCR reads in MiXCR, keeping a single row per CDR3 protein. This table holds roughly 300,000 distinct CDR3 sequences, about 14% found once. Sequencing used blood. These TCRs come from a young woman with Graves' hyperthyroidism.

V is TRBV30 and J is TRBJ2-2; 10 bases align to TRBD2. The ends lost 1 base at V and 1 base at J; junction bases unmatched: 6. Germline V lookup: CDR1 GTSNPN, CDR2 SVGIG (reference sequence). This CDR3 is built from 17 residues. The CDR3 DNA is TGTGCCTGGAGTGCCGCCCGGACTAGCGGGAACACCGGGGAGCTGTTTTTT. Translated: CAWSAARTSGNTGELFF.

This clonotype has more than one count but fewer than ten. This chain uses TRBV19 with TRBJ2-1; 9 bases are a match to TRBD2. The CDR3 totals 15 residues. Germline V gene sequence: CDR1 LNHDA, CDR2 SQIVND (reference sequence). Losses at the gene ends were 4 bases for V and 2 bases for J; bases not matched to a gene: 3. As DNA, the CDR3 is TGTGCCAGTAGTAAGGAGCGGGGGGCCTACAATGAGCAGTTCTTC. It translates to CASSKERGAYNEQFF.

This clonotype was counted at least ten times. The chain couples TRBV12-5 to TRBJ2-3; 7 nucleotides match TRBD2. CDR3 size: 16 residues. With V trimmed by 4 bases and J by 0 bases, 7 bases remained unmatched. Germline V gives CDR1 LGHNT, CDR2 FRNRAP. The CDR3 reads CASGYQAGTSTDTQYF. Written as DNA, the CDR3 is TGTGCTAGTGGTTACCAAGCGGGAACTAGCACAGATACGCAGTATTTT. Supplemented by reference TRBV12-5 and TRBJ2-3, the full variable domain reads DARVTQTPRHKVTEMGQEVTMRCQPILGHNTVFWYRQTMMQGLELLAYFRNRAPLDDSGMPKDRFSAEMPDATLATLKIQPSEPRDSAVYFCASGYQAGTSTDTQYFGPGTRLTVL.

Ten or more counts support this clonotype. This chain links TRBV24-1 with TRBJ2-1; TRBD2 matches at 11 bases. CDR3 length: 17 residues. Germline assignment: CDR1 KGHDR and CDR2 SFDVKD. V lost 1 base, J lost 7 bases, and 8 bases stayed unmatched. CDR3 amino acids: CATSDLSSGRLGNEQFF. The CDR3 bases are TGTGCCACCAGTGATTTATCTAGCGGGAGGTTAGGGAATGAGCAGTTCTTC.

This clonotype has only a few counts. The genes are TRBV5-1 and TRBJ1-1; D perhaps matches TRBD1 (5 bases). The V and J ends lost 1 base and 4 bases respectively, with 17 bases between them. The CDR3 sequence is 16 residues long. Germline CDR1 is SGHRS and CDR2 is YFSETQ. The CDR3, as DNA: TGCGCCAGCAGCTTGTTGTTGGGGGGGGAGGCCACTGAAGCTTTCTTT. Translated: CASSLLLGGEATEAFF.

Many counts were recorded for this clonotype. The chain combines TRBV2 with TRBJ2-3, with TRBD2 matching over 8 bases. The V gene end was trimmed by 7 bases and the J gene end by 5 bases; junction bases not matched to a gene: 14. From germline, CDR1 is SNHLY and CDR2 FYNNEI. The CDR3 has 16 amino acids. The CDR3, as DNA: TGTGCCAGCAACCCTTTAGGTCTAGCGGGTCGAGATACGCAGTATTTT. Its protein is CASNPLGLAGRDTQYF.

This clonotype has ten or more counts. The genes are TRBV9 and TRBJ2-1; TRBD1 matches 7 bases. The CDR3 has 16 amino acids. Germline CDR1 is SGDLS and CDR2 is YYNGEE. Trimming at V came to 6 bases and at J to 8 bases, leaving 17 bases not matched to a gene. The CDR3 loop reads CASNTPGTDPSYEQFF. Written as DNA, the CDR3 is TGTGCCAGCAACACTCCGGGGACAGACCCTTCCTATGAGCAGTTCTTC.

The chain carries TRBV7-2 and TRBJ2-7; TRBD2 is a possible D gene (5 bases). The ends were cut back, 5 bases at V and 2 bases at J, with 13 bases in the middle. This CDR3 has 14 amino acids. Germline lookup yields CDR1 SGHTA and CDR2 FQGNSA. For the CDR3, the DNA is TGTGCCAGCAGCCTCACTAGAAGCACCTACGAGCAGTACTTC. Amino acids: CASSLTRSTYEQYF.

This clonotype showed up many times. J is TRBJ2-7 and V is TRBV7-2, with D uncertain. The CDR3 extends over 16 amino acids. V lost 1 base and J lost 0, with 13 bases in between. The germline V gene has CDR1 SGHTA and CDR2 FQGNSA. DNA of the CDR3: TGTGCCAGCAGCTTAGATGCGCTGGACGTCTCCTACGAGCAGTACTTC. Its translation: CASSLDALDVSYEQYF.

In its sample, this clonotype was seen many times. The V gene is TRBV28, the J gene TRBJ2-5; D perhaps matches TRBD2 (6 bases). The ends were cut back, 2 bases at V and 2 bases at J, with 12 bases in the middle. CDR1 and CDR2 from the germline V gene are MDHEN and SYDVKM. The CDR3 runs to 15 residues. The CDR3 loop reads CASSLAGREQETQYF. The CDR3 nucleotides read TGTGCCAGCAGTTTAGCGGGGCGCGAGCAAGAGACCCAGTACTTC.

V is TRBV29-1 and J is TRBJ1-1; no reliable D call. Trimming stripped 4 bases from V and 1 base from J, with 7 bases between. This CDR3 spans 12 amino acids. CDR1 SQVTM and CDR2 ANQGSEA come from the germline V gene. CDR3 nucleotides: TGCAGCGTTGCTCTGGAGAACACTGAAGCTTTCTTT. This translates into CSVALENTEAFF. The full variable domain, its missing parts supplied by reference TRBV29-1 and TRBJ1-1, is SAVISQKPSRDICQRGTSLTIQCQVDSQVTMMFWYRQQPGQSLTLIATANQGSEATYESGFVIDKFPISRPNLTFSTLTVSNMSPEDSSIYLCSVALENTEAFFGQGTRLTVV.

The chain links TRBV11-1 to TRBJ1-1; a possible D gene is TRBD1 (5 bases). CDR1 SGHAT and CDR2 FQDESV come from the germline V gene (reference sequence). V lost 6 bases to trimming and J lost 0 bases, with 11 bases between them. The CDR3 runs to 14 residues. In DNA, the CDR3 is TGTGCCAGCAGTTCTAAGGGACTGAACACTGAAGCTTTCTTT. As protein: CASSSKGLNTEAFF. Supplemented by reference TRBV11-1 and TRBJ1-1, the full variable domain reads EAEVAQSPRYKITEKSQAVAFWCDPISGHATLYWYRQILGQGPELLVQFQDESVVDDSQLPKDRFSAERLKGVDSTLKIQPAELGDSAMYLCASSSKGLNTEAFFGQGTRLTVV.

V usage is TRBV28 and J usage is TRBJ2-6; tentatively, D is TRBD2 (7 bases). Trimming stripped 7 bases from V and 2 bases from J, with 18 bases between. This CDR3 is 17 amino acids long. Germline V gene lookup returns CDR1 MDHEN and CDR2 SYDVKM. The CDR3 is CASIRGGPSTGANVLTF. The DNA for the CDR3 is TGTGCCAGCATACGCGGGGGCCCTTCTACTGGGGCCAACGTCCTGACTTTC.

The rearrangement joins TRBV18 to TRBJ1-2, with D tentatively TRBD1 (5 bases). Between the trimmed V and J ends, which lost 3 bases and 7 bases, there was a span of 15 bases. The germline V gene has CDR1 KGHSH and CDR2 LQKENI. The CDR3 loop spans 14 amino acids. In DNA, the CDR3 is TGTGCCAGCTCACCTCGAGGGGACTCGGGTGGCTACACCTTC. Its protein is CASSPRGDSGGYTF.

This clonotype was detected many times. The chain links TRBV12-3 or TRBV12-4 to TRBJ1-5; unclear D gene. This CDR3 is built from 14 residues. The ends were cut back, 6 bases at V and 6 bases at J, with 15 bases in the middle. CDR3 bases: TGTGCCAGCAGCCCCCTCTCTCAAGGTCAGCCCCAGCATTTT. Protein: CASSPLSQGQPQHF.

In this sample, this clonotype turned up many times. This chain links TRBV7-3 with TRBJ2-1, with 7 nucleotides matching TRBD2. The CDR3 is made up of 13 amino acids. J was trimmed by 9 bases and V by 2 bases; bases with no gene match: 4. CDR1 and CDR2 from the germline V gene are SGHTA and FQGTGA. The CDR3 loop is CASSLRGSGEQFF. The CDR3 DNA reads TGTGCCAGCAGCTTACGCGGGAGTGGTGAGCAGTTCTTC.

This clonotype was observed at least ten times. This chain uses TRBV11-1 with TRBJ2-1, with a tentative D call TRBD1 (5 bases). The V end lost 1 base, the J end lost 4 bases, and 11 bases lay between the germline ends. The CDR3 extends over 15 amino acids. Germline lookup yields CDR1 SGHAT and CDR2 FQDESV (reference sequence). DNA for the CDR3: TGTGCCAGCAGCTTAGGACAGACCCTATACAATGAGCAGTTCTTC. The encoded protein is CASSLGQTLYNEQFF.

This clonotype showed up many times. The V gene is TRBV6-1, the J gene TRBJ2-2; TRBD1 aligns across 7 bases. Germline assignment: CDR1 MNHNS and CDR2 SASEGT. The junction had 6 bases not matched to a gene; V was cut back by 4 bases and J by 4 bases. The CDR3 has 15 amino acids. CDR3 bases: TGTGCCAGCAGTGCCCGGACAGGCTTCACCGGGGAGCTGTTTTTT. Translated, it gives CASSARTGFTGELFF.

This clonotype was observed many times. The genes are TRBV4-3 and TRBJ1-5; D is unclear. Germline CDR1 LGHNA, CDR2 YSLEER. V was trimmed by 0 bases and J by 2 bases, leaving 14 bases between them. The CDR3 spans 17 residues. The CDR3 DNA reads TGCGCCAGCAGCCAAGATAGGAGGATGGGTGGCAATCAGCCCCAGCATTTT. It is translated as CASSQDRRMGGNQPQHF.

This clonotype was found a few times. The chain links TRBV20-1 to TRBJ1-5, with TRBD1 as a possible D gene (5 bases). The V gene lost 5 bases and the J gene lost 1 base, with 12 bases spanning the gap. Germline CDR1 DFQATT, CDR2 SNEGSKA (reference sequence). The CDR3 loop spans 14 amino acids. CDR3 in DNA: TGCAGTGCTCATCGACAGACGAGCAATCAGCCCCAGCATTTT. This sequence encodes CSAHRQTSNQPQHF.

For this clonotype: A much larger clone lies one base from this, so it may be a read error. The chain has TRBV27 and TRBJ2-3, with 7 bases that match TRBD2. CDR3 length: 15 amino acids. CDR1 is MNHEY and CDR2 is SMNVEV in the germline V gene (reference sequence). The CDR3 DNA reads as TGTGCCAGCAGTTTAAGCGGGATGGTCACAGATACGCAGTGTTTT. This translates into CASSLSGMVTDTQCF.

Only a few counts were recorded for this clonotype. The chain uses TRBV3-1 and TRBJ1-2, with D uncertain. Germline V gene data show CDR1 as LGHDT and CDR2 as YNNKEL (reference sequence). The CDR3 runs 14 residues. Trimming removed 0 bases from V and 5 bases from J, with 10 bases in between. The CDR3 region is CASSQDVRLYGYTF. The CDR3 DNA follows: TGTGCCAGCAGCCAAGACGTCAGACTTTATGGCTACACCTTC.

This sequence joins TRBV7-9 and TRBJ2-1, with D unresolved. V lost 3 bases and J 9 bases, leaving 6 bases between the germline ends. Germline lookup yields CDR1 SEHNR and CDR2 FQNEAQ (reference sequence). The CDR3 covers 11 residues. The CDR3 DNA reads as TGTGCCAGCAGCTTGTTCACTGAGCAGTTCTTC. It yields the protein CASSLFTEQFF. Drawing the rest from reference TRBV7-9 and TRBJ2-1, the complete variable domain is DTGVSQNPRHKITKRGQNVTFRCDPISEHNRLYWYRQTLGQGPEFLTYFQNEAQLEKSRLLSDRFSAERPKGSFSTLEIQRTEQGDSAMYLCASSLFTEQFFGPGTRLTVL.

The chain joins TRBV7-2 to TRBJ2-1, with D unresolved. CDR3 length: 12 amino acids. Trimming removed 8 bases at V and 9 bases at J, with 14 bases between. Germline V lookup: CDR1 SGHTA, CDR2 FQGNSA. DNA of the CDR3: TGTGCCAGCGGGCTGCCCCTGGGTGAGCAGTTCTTC. This codes for CASGLPLGEQFF.

V gene TRBV9 combines with J gene TRBJ1-2, with a tentative D call TRBD1 (6 bases). Trimming pared 0 bases from V and 8 bases from J, leaving 8 bases between. The CDR3 spans 12 residues. Germline V lookup: CDR1 SGDLS, CDR2 YYNGEE. The CDR3 DNA follows: TGTGCCAGCAGCGTAGCAGGGGCCGGCTACACCTTC. Residues: CASSVAGAGYTF.

The table lists this clonotype with many counts. The rearrangement uses TRBV6-2 or TRBV6-3 and TRBJ2-7; the D is unclear. The CDR3 sequence is 11 residues long. Trimming cost V 5 bases and J 7 bases, with 9 bases left between them. CDR1 and CDR2 from the germline V gene are MNHEY and SVGEGT. CDR3 nucleotide sequence: TGTGCCAGCAGTCCCCCTGGGGAGCAGTACTTC. It codes for CASSPPGEQYF.

This clonotype was found many times. The chain uses TRBV20-1 and TRBJ2-7; TRBD2 matches 11 bases. Germline CDR1 reads DFQATT; CDR2 reads SNEGSKA (reference sequence). The CDR3 extends over 14 amino acids. J was trimmed by 3 bases and V by 6 bases; bases with no gene match: 7. In DNA form, the CDR3 reads TGCAGTGCGAGAAGACTAGCGGGGCTCTACGAGCAGTACTTC. This sequence encodes CSARRLAGLYEQYF.